The present TCR beta chain was sequenced within a study of blood T cell repertoires in COVID-19 (TCRdb year 2020). The study in broad terms: The collaborator samples originated in the United States, Italy and Spain and spanned the acute and convalescent phases of COVID-19. The prospective study material was composed of cDNA or gDNA derived from T cells, B-cell-depleted T cells, or PBMCs. The dataset comprised deeply sampled blood TCRbeta repertoires from subjects exposed to, actively infected with, or recovered from COVID-19. The repertoires were released in a freely available public database meant as a resource for research on the immune response to SARS-CoV-2. The samples were drawn from the first 160 participants of the ongoing ImmuneRACE study and from 1,200 or so subjects provided by 6 global collaborators. Sample metadata almost always included a de-identified subject ID, COVID-19 status, age in years and sex. Where available, HLA class I and class II types were taken from metadata supplied by the sample provider and were not determined by assay-based typing. Results and caveats for the whole study, not just this receptor: The amount of clinical and demographic metadata varied by source and participant and was provided uncurated.

Details on this clone: The specificity of this receptor is unknown. No base quality information exists; no much larger clone differs at one position.

The CDR3 contains 16 residues, cysteine and phenylalanine counted. Only the CDR3 DNA stays, 48 bases, in frame from base 1. For CDR1 and CDR2, the germline V gene lists SGHDN and FVKESK. V and J lose 0 bases and 4 bases, and a span of 15 bases separates them. Whole blood was collected in K2EDTA tubes by collaborating institutions according to the institutions' own protocols. For TCRbeta analysis, collaborators shipped samples as frozen whole blood, isolated PBMCs, or DNA extracted from either of those sample types. TCRbeta CDR3 regions were amplified from genomic DNA using the immunoSEQ Assay, a bias-controlled multiplex PCR. In the original analysis: The number of nucleated cells in each sample was estimated by amplification of reference gene primers within the assay. To quantify the absolute abundance of each unique TCRbeta CDR3 rearrangement, sequence reads were collapsed and filtered. For each sample, productive Simpson clonality was calculated as the square root of Simpson's diversity index across productive rearrangements. This immuneACCESS table, as held by TCRdb, lists in-frame sequences with V and J called but not all clones. Of the missing ones, under half trace to an unresolved V gene in checked studies; the others have no known cause. V and J calls and clone size are those listed in that table; D and trimming were worked out from the DNA. In this sample the table shows about 330,000 clones, 88% of which occur a single time. The top ten clonotypes cover approximately 4% of the sample.

Specimen: peripheral blood. The clonotype was recovered from a woman aged 50 to 60 with active or convalescent COVID-19. The chain is assembled from TRBV14 and TRBJ2-5; the D gene is perhaps TRBD2, from 7 matching bases. The CDR3 protein is CASSQDFLGGGETQYF. The bases read TGTGCCAGCAGCCAAGATTTCTTGGGAGGGGGAGAGACCCAGTACTTC.